The rows below give T cell receptor beta chains drawn from one sample of a study of response to subunit inactivated influenza vaccine. TCRdb reanalysed the RT-PCR reads using MiXCR and keeps one entry per CDR3 protein. There are around 580,000 distinct CDR3 sequences in the sample; approximately 12% occur only once, and roughly a tenth lies in the top ten. Sequenced material: PBMCs from blood, taken on the day of vaccination. The receptors were gathered from a man in his fifties or sixties who received an inactivated influenza vaccine. Both conserved end residues are part of each CDR3. D genes are given only for firm matches. Expanded clones are given a class, and other clones once, few, many or no size at all.

abundance,d_gene,j_gene,v_gene,CDR3nt,CDR3aa
many,-,TRBJ2-7,TRBV29-1,TGCAGCGTTGGGTCCTACGAGCAGTACTTC,CSVGSYEQYF
-,-,TRBJ2-1,TRBV11-2,TGTGCCAGCAGCGGGCCTAGCCCTTCCTACAATGAGCAGTTCTTC,CASSGPSPSYNEQFF
many,TRBD2,TRBJ2-3,TRBV6-5,TGTGCCAGCAGTTCCCAAGCGGGGGCTACAGATACGCAGTATTTT,CASSSQAGATDTQYF
few,TRBD1,TRBJ2-2,TRBV29-1,TGCAGCGTTGATAGGGGGCGAACCGGGGAGCTGTTTTTT,CSVDRGRTGELFF
many,-,TRBJ1-1,TRBV7-2,TGTGCCAGCAGTAGAAACCTACTACGTCAAGAAGCTTTCTTT,CASSRNLLRQEAFF
-,TRBD1,TRBJ2-7,TRBV12-3/TRBV12-4,TGTGCCAGCAGTTTCGGTGAGGGGGCCACCTACGAGCAGTACTTC,CASSFGEGATYEQYF
few,-,TRBJ2-1,TRBV5-1,TGCGCCAGCTATCAGGGGCCGTATGAGCAGTTCTTC,CASYQGPYEQFF
few,-,TRBJ2-1,TRBV10-3,TGTGCCATCAGTGATATCGGCAGCTCCTACAATGAGCAGTTCTTC,CAISDIGSSYNEQFF
few,-,TRBJ1-4,TRBV28,TGTGCCAGCACCATGGACCTTAATGAAAAACTGTTTTTT,CASTMDLNEKLFF
few,TRBD2,TRBJ2-7,TRBV19,TGTGCCAGTAGTACTCCGTATAGCGGGCGCTCCTACGAGCAGTACTTC,CASSTPYSGRSYEQYF
-,-,TRBJ1-1,TRBV5-1,TGCGCCAGCAGCTTGACTTTCAGGGAGAGGCGTGCTTTCTTT,CASSLTFRERRAFF
-,-,TRBJ2-3,TRBV7-9,TGTGCCAGCAGCCCCACGGGTCGGGGGACCACAGATACGCAGTATTTT,CASSPTGRGTTDTQYF
few,-,TRBJ2-5,TRBV7-9,TGTGCCAGCAGCTTTATAAAGGGATCCACCGAGACCCAGTACTTC,CASSFIKGSTETQYF
-,-,TRBJ2-2,TRBV12-3/TRBV12-4,TGTGCCAGTCACAGGACGGAGCTCAGCACCGGGGAGCTGTTTTTT,CASHRTELSTGELFF
many,TRBD2,TRBJ2-1,TRBV7-9,TGTGCCAGCGGAATAGCGGGGGGGTCCTACAATGAGCAGTTCTTC,CASGIAGGSYNEQFF
few,-,TRBJ1-2,TRBV7-9,TGTGCCAGCAGCTTACCCTATGAAGGGAATGGCTACACCTTC,CASSLPYEGNGYTF
-,-,TRBJ2-7,TRBV4-2,TGTGCCAGCAGCCAAGGCGCGGGACAATGGTACGAGCAGTACTTC,CASSQGAGQWYEQYF
-,TRBD1,TRBJ1-1,TRBV6-1,TGTGCCAGCAGTACGGGACAGGGGGCGAATAAAGCTTTCTTT,CASSTGQGANKAFF
few,-,TRBJ2-1,TRBV29-1,TGCAGTACCGTTGGACAGCTAGCGGCCAGGGGGAATGAGCAGTTCTTC,CSTVGQLAARGNEQFF
-,-,TRBJ2-7,TRBV7-9,TGTGCCAGCAGCTCCCAGGGCTCTTCCGAGCAGTACTTC,CASSSQGSSEQYF
few,-,TRBJ2-1,TRBV20-1,TGCAGTGCTAGAGTGGTTGGGAGAGACCCCTACAATGAGCAGTTCTTC,CSARVVGRDPYNEQFF
-,-,TRBJ2-1,TRBV11-2,TGTGCCAGCAGCTTACGGCCCGACCCCCCAAATGAGCAGTTCTTC,CASSLRPDPPNEQFF
many,-,TRBJ2-1,TRBV12-3/TRBV12-4,TGTGCCAGCAGTTTAATAGCTTTAGAGCAGTTCTTC,CASSLIALEQFF
many,-,TRBJ2-7,TRBV3-1,TGTGCCAGCAGCCAAGATGGGCGGGCCAGACATTACGAGCAGTACTTC,CASSQDGRARHYEQYF
-,TRBD1,TRBJ2-7,TRBV5-1,TGCGCCAGCAGCCAGGGACAGGTGGGTGCCTACGAGCAGTACTTC,CASSQGQVGAYEQYF
-,-,TRBJ2-5,TRBV7-8,TGTGCCAGCAGCTTCCGCCTGGCGACCCAAGAGACCCAGTACTTC,CASSFRLATQETQYF
few,TRBD1,TRBJ1-2,TRBV7-2,TGTGCCAGCAGCCCCACAGGGGACGATGGCTACACCTTC,CASSPTGDDGYTF